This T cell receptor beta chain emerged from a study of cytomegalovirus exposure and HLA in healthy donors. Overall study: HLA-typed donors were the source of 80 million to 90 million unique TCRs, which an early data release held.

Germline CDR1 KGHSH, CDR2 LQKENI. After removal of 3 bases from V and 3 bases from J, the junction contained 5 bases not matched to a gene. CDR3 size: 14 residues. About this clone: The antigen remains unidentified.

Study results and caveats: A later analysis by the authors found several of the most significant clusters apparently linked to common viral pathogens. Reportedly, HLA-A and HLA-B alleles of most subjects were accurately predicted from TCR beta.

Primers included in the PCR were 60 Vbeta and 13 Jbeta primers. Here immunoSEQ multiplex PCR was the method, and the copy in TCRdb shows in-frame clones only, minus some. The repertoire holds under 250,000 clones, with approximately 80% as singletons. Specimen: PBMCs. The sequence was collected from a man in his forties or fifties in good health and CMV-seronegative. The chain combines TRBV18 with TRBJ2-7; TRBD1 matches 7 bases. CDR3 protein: CASSPPWDSYEQYF. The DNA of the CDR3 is TGTGCCAGCTCACCGCCCTGGGACAGCTACGAGCAGTACTTC.